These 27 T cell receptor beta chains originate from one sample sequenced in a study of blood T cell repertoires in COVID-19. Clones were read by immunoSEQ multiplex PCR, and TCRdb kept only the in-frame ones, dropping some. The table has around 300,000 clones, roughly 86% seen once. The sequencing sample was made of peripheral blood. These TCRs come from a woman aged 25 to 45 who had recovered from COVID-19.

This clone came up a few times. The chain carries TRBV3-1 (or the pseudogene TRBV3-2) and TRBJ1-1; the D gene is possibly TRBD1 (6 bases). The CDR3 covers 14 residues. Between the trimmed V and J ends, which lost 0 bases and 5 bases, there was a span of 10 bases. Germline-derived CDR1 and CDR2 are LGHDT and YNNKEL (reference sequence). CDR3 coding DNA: TGTGCCAGCAGCCAAGAGGGGGGGCGAACTGAAGCTTTCTTT. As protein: CASSQEGGRTEAFF.

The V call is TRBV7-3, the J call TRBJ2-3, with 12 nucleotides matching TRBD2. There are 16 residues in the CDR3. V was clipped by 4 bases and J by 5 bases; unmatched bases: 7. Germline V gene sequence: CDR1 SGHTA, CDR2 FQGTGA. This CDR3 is CASSSASGRAKDTQYF. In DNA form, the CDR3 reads TGTGCCAGCAGCTCGGCTAGCGGGAGGGCCAAAGATACGCAGTATTTT. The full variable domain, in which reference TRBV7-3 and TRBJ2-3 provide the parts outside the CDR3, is GAGVSQTPSNKVTEKGKYVELRCDPISGHTALYWYRQSLGQGPEFLIYFQGTGAADDSGLPNDRFFAVRPEGSVSTLKIQRTERGDSAVYLCASSSASGRAKDTQYFGPGTRLTVL.

The CDR3 is CATSSGWETQYF. The CDR3 nucleotides are TGTGCCACCTCGTCAGGGTGGGAGACCCAGTACTTC. The J gene is TRBJ2-5, the V gene TRBV27, with a possible D match to TRBD1 (5 bases). The CDR3 has 12 residues. Trimming stripped 10 bases from V and 5 bases from J, with 14 bases between. The germline V gene has CDR1 MNHEY and CDR2 SMNVEV (reference sequence).

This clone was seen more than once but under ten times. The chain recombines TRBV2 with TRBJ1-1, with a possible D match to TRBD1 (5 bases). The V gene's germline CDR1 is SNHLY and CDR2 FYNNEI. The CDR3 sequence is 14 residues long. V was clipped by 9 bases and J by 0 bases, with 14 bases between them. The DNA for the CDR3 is TGTGCCAGTCAGACAGAATCCATGAACACTGAAGCTTTCTTT. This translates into CASQTESMNTEAFF.

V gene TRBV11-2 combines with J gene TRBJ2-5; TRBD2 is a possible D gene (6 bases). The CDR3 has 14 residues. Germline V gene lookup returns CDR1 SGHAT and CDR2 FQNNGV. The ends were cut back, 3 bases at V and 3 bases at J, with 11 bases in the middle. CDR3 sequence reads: CASSFTAGKETQYF. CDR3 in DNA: TGTGCCAGCAGCTTTACGGCGGGAAAAGAGACCCAGTACTTC.

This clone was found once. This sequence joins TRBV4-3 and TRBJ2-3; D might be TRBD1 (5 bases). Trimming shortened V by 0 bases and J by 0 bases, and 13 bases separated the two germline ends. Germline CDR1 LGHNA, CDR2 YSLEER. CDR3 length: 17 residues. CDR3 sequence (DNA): TGCGCCAGCAGCCAAGATCAGGCAGGGCCAAGCACAGATACGCAGTATTTT. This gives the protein CASSQDQAGPSTDTQYF.

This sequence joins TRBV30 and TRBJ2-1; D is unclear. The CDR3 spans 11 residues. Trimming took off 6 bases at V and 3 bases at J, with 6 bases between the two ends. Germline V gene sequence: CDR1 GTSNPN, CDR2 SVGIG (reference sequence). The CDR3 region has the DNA TGTGCCTGCCTTGTCTACAATGAGCAGTTCTTC. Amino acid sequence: CACLVYNEQFF.

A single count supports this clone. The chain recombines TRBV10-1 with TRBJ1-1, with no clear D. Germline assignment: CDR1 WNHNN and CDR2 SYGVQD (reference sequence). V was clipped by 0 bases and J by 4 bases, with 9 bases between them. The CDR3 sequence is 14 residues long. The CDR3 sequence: CASSESLAGTEAFF. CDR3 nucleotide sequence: TGCGCCAGCAGTGAGTCGCTGGCGGGCACTGAAGCTTTCTTT.

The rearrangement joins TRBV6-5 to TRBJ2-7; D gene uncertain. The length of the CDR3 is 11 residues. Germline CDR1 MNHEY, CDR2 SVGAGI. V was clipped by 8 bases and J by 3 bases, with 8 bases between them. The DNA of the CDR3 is TGTGCCAGCGTTGGCAACTACGAGCAGTACTTC. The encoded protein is CASVGNYEQYF.

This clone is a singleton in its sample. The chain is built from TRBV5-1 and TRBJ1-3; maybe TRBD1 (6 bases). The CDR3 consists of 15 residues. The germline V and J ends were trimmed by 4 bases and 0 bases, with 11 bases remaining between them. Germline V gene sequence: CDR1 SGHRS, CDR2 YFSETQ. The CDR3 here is CASSPDRISGNTIYF. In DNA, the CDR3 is TGCGCCAGCAGCCCCGACAGGATCTCTGGAAACACCATATATTTT.

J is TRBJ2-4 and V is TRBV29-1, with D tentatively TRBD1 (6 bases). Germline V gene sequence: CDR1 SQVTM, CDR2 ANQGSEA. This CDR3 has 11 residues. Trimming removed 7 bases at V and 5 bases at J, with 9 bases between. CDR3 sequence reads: CSARTENIQYF. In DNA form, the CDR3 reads TGCAGCGCCCGGACAGAAAACATTCAGTACTTC.

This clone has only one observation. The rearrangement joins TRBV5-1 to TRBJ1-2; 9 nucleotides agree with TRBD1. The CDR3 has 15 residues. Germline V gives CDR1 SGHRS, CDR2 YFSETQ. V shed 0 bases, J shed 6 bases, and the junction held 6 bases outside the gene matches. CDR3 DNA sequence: TGCGCCAGCAGCTTGGCCCTGGGACAGGGACATGGCTACACCTTC. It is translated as CASSLALGQGHGYTF.

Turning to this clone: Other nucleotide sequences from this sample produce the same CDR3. The CDR3 DNA is TGCAGTGCTATTGACAGTTCCTACGAGCAGTACTTC. Residues: CSAIDSSYEQYF. The chain is built from TRBV20-1 and TRBJ2-7; a weak D match, TRBD1 (5 bases). V was cut by 4 bases and J by 1 base, with 8 bases left in between. The CDR3 runs 12 residues. The V gene's germline CDR1 is DFQATT and CDR2 SNEGSKA (reference sequence).

The CDR3 sequence: CASSPTYEGQEPGPIYNEQFF. The CDR3 bases are TGCGCCAGCAGTCCAACTTATGAGGGACAGGAGCCGGGACCCATCTACAATGAGCAGTTCTTC. V and J are TRBV10-1 and TRBJ2-1; 8 nucleotides match TRBD1. Germline V gives CDR1 WNHNN, CDR2 SYGVQD (reference sequence). The CDR3 has 21 amino acids. Trimming took 5 bases from V and 3 from J; bases not matched to a gene: 24.

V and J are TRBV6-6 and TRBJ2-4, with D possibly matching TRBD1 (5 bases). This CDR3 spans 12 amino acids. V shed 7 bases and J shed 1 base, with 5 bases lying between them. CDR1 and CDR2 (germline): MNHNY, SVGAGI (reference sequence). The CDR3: CASKGAKNIQYF. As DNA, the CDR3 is TGTGCCAGCAAGGGGGCCAAAAACATTCAGTACTTC.

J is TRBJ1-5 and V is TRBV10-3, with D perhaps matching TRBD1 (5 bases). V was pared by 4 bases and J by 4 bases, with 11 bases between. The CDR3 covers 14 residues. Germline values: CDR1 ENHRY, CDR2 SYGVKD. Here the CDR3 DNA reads TGTGCCATCAGTGTAACGGGGGGAAATCAGCCCCAGCATTTT. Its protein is CAISVTGGNQPQHF.

The CDR3 sequence: CASSPGSANTGELFF. CDR3 DNA sequence: TGTGCCAGCTCGCCCGGGAGCGCGAACACCGGGGAGCTGTTTTTT. The chain uses TRBV7-9 and TRBJ2-2, with D possibly being TRBD2 (6 bases). The V end lost 8 bases, the J end lost 0 bases, and 13 bases lay between the germline ends. The CDR3 has 15 residues. Germline lookup yields CDR1 SEHNR and CDR2 FQNEAQ (reference sequence).

Written as DNA, the CDR3 is TGTGCCAGCAGATCTGGCGGGAGGCGAGGGGAGACCCAGTACTTC. This sequence encodes CASRSGGRRGETQYF. The gene calls are TRBV3-1 (or the pseudogene TRBV3-2) and TRBJ2-5; TRBD2 agrees at 8 bases. The CDR3 contains 15 residues. V shed 6 bases and J 5 bases; nucleotides not matched to a gene: 11. CDR1 and CDR2 from the germline V gene are LGHDT and YNNKEL (reference sequence).

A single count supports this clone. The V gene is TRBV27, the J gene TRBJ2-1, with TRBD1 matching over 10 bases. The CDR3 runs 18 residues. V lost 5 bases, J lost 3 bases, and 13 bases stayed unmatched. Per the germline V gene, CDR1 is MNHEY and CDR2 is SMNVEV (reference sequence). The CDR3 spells CASSTALQGQGNYNEQFF. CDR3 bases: TGTGCCAGCAGTACCGCCCTACAGGGACAGGGGAACTACAATGAGCAGTTCTTC.

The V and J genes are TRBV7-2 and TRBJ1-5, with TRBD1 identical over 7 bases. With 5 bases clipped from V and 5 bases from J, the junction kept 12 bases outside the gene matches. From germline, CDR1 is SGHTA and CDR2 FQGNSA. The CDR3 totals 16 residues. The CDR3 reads CASSLNRDREDQPQHF. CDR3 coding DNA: TGTGCCAGCAGCCTAAACCGCGACAGGGAAGATCAGCCCCAGCATTTT.

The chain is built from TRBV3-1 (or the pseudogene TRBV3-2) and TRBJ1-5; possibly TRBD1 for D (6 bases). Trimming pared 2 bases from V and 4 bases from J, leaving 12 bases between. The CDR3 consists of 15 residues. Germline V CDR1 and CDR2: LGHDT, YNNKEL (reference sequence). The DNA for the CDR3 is TGTGCCAGCAGCCAAACCCCGGACAGAAATCAGCCCCAGCATTTT. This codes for CASSQTPDRNQPQHF.

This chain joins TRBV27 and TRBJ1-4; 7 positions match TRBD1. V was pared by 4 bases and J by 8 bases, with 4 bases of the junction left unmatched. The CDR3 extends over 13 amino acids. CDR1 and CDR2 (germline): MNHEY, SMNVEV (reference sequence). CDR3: CASSWGQSEKLFF. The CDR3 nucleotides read TGTGCCAGCAGTTGGGGACAGAGCGAAAAACTGTTTTTT. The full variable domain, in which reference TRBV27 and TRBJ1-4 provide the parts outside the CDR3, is EAQVTQNPRYLITVTGKKLTVTCSQNMNHEYMSWYRQDPGLGLRQIYYSMNVEVTDKGDVPEGYKVSRKEKRNFPLILESPSPNQTSLYFCASSWGQSEKLFFGSGTQLSVL.

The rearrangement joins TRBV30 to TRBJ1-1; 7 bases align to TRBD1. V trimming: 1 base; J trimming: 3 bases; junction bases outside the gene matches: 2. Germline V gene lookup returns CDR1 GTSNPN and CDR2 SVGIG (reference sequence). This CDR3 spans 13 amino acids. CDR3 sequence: CAWSGQGYTEAFF. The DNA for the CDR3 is TGTGCCTGGAGTGGACAGGGCTACACTGAAGCTTTCTTT.

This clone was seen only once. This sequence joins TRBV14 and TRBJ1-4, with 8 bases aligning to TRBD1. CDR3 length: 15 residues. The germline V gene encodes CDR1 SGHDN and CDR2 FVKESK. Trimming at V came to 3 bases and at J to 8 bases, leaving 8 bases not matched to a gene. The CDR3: CASSHGGQVGEKLFF. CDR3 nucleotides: TGTGCCAGCAGCCACGGGGGACAGGTCGGAGAAAAACTGTTTTTT.

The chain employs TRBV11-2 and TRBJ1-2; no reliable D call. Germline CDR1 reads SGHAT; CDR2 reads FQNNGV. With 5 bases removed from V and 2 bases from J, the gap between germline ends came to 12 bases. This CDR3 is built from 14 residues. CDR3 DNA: TGTGCCAGCAGCACCGGAGGAGGGAACTATGGCTACACCTTC. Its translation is CASSTGGGNYGYTF.

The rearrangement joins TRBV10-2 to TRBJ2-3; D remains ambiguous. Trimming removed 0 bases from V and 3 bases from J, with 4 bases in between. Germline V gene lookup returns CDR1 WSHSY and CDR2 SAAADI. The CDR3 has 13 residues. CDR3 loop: CASSESTTDTQYF. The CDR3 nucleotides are TGCGCCAGCAGTGAGTCGACTACAGATACGCAGTATTTT.

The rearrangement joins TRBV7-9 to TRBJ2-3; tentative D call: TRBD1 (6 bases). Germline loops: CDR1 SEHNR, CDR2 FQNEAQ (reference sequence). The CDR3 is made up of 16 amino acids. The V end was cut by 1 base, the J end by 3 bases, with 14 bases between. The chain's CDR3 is CASSLGGGQYTDTQYF. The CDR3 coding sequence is TGTGCCAGCAGCTTAGGAGGCGGACAGTATACAGATACGCAGTATTTT.